The text below deals with one T cell receptor beta chain. The CDR3 length is 15 residues. Germline CDR1 reads MNHEY; CDR2 reads SVGAGI. Trimming took off 6 bases at V and 5 bases at J, with 19 bases between the two ends. This table comes from immunoSEQ multiplex PCR, and its TCRdb copy is limited to in-frame clones, with some not included. The sample yields about 180,000 clones, roughly 88% seen once. The sample comes from a study of blood T cell repertoires in COVID-19. V and J are TRBV6-5 and TRBJ1-1; a possible D gene is TRBD1 (5 bases). What was sequenced was peripheral blood. The TCR was taken from a woman of 80 years or more with acute or convalescent COVID-19. CDR3 sequence (DNA): TGTGCCAGCAGCCCCTCAGGACGTCGGGGGACTGAAGCTTTCTTT. It encodes CASSPSGRRGTEAFF.